This T cell receptor (beta chain) was sequenced in a study of blood T cell repertoires in COVID-19. Profiled with immunoSEQ multiplex PCR; TCRdb holds only in-frame clones, not every one. The profile shows some 450,000 clones, about 87% of them singletons. Germline-derived CDR1 and CDR2 are ENHRY and SYGVKD. The CDR3 totals 13 residues. The junction had 3 bases not matched to a gene; V was cut back by 9 bases and J by 0 bases. The specimen was peripheral blood. The origin of this receptor is a woman between 45 and 60 years old with COVID-19, enrolled during active disease. The chain employs TRBV10-3 and TRBJ1-2, with TRBD1 matching over 8 bases. CDR3 coding DNA: TGTGCCATTCGACAGGGGACTAACTATGGCTACACCTTC. Translated, it gives CAIRQGTNYGYTF.